Presented here are 29 T cell receptor beta chains from one specimen sequenced in a study of shared clonotypes between healthy human individuals. Using immunoSEQ multiplex PCR, the repertoire was profiled, and TCRdb retains in-frame clones only, with some absent. In the table there are around 600,000 clones, 98% of which are singletons. CD45RO negativity and positive selection for CCR7 defined naive CD8 cells, a population that excluded terminally differentiated effector memory CD45RA+ cells. Sequencing was carried out using naive CD8+ T cells sorted from blood. Receptor source: a young man in good health.

The genes are TRBV4-3 and TRBJ2-3, with 8 bases aligning to TRBD2. Germline CDR1 reads LGHNA; CDR2 reads YSLEER. The CDR3 is made up of 16 amino acids. With 2 bases clipped from V and 0 bases from J, the junction kept 4 bases outside the gene matches. This CDR3 is CASSQMTSVSTDTQYF. The CDR3 bases are TGCGCCAGCAGCCAAATGACTAGCGTGAGCACAGATACGCAGTATTTT.

The rearrangement links TRBV11-3 to TRBJ2-1; 15 bases are shared with TRBD2. Trimming removed 5 bases from V and 10 bases from J; junction bases left unmatched: 9. The germline V gene encodes CDR1 SGHNT and CDR2 YENEEA. The CDR3 is 16 residues long. In DNA, the CDR3 is TGTGCCAGCAGCCCCCGGACTAGCGGGAGGGCCATCGAGCAGTTCTTC. Translated, it gives CASSPRTSGRAIEQFF.

The chain is built from TRBV15 and TRBJ1-2; D is unresolved. The V end lost 4 bases, the J end lost 2 bases, and 8 bases lay between the germline ends. Germline V gene lookup returns CDR1 LNHNV and CDR2 YYDKDF (reference sequence). This CDR3 contains 13 residues. The CDR3 loop reads CATSMENNYGYTF. DNA of the CDR3: TGTGCCACCAGCATGGAGAACAACTATGGCTACACCTTC.

The chain joins TRBV27 to TRBJ2-1; 9 positions agree with TRBD2. CDR1 is MNHEY, CDR2 SMNVEV, per germline (reference sequence). J gave up 8 bases and V 3 bases, and 11 bases lay outside the gene matches. The CDR3 is 16 amino acids. The CDR3, as DNA: TGTGCCAGCAGTTTGTACAGCGGGAGGCCAGGGGATGAGCAGTTCTTC. The encoded protein is CASSLYSGRPGDEQFF.

The rearrangement joins TRBV14 to TRBJ2-3; 10 bases match TRBD2. CDR1 and CDR2 from the germline V gene are SGHDN and FVKESK. This CDR3 spans 15 amino acids. V lost 2 bases to trimming and J lost 10 bases; unmatched junction nucleotides: 9. DNA of the CDR3: TGTGCCAGCAGCCAATTAGCGGGAGGCCCCGGGGCGCAGTATTTT. Amino acid sequence: CASSQLAGGPGAQYF.

The chain employs TRBV29-1 and TRBJ2-5; 7 bases match TRBD1. Losses at the gene ends were 4 bases for V and 3 bases for J; bases not matched to a gene: 11. CDR3 size: 15 residues. Germline V gene lookup returns CDR1 SQVTM and CDR2 ANQGSEA. CDR3 nucleotides: TGCAGCGTTGTAATGAGGGGGCAGCTCAAAGAGACCCAGTACTTC. It specifies CSVVMRGQLKETQYF.

DNA for the CDR3: TGTGCCAGTAGTATAGCTGGAGGTGAGCAGTTCTTC. This encodes CASSIAGGEQFF. This chain uses TRBV19 with TRBJ2-1; maybe TRBD2 (5 bases). The V end lost 1 base, the J end lost 9 bases, and 7 bases lay between the germline ends. In germline, CDR1 is LNHDA, CDR2 SQIVND (reference sequence). CDR3 length equals 12 residues.

The rearrangement uses TRBV28 and TRBJ1-5, with D possibly being TRBD1 (5 bases). CDR3 length: 15 residues. Looked up from germline, CDR1 is MDHEN and CDR2 is SYDVKM. V lost 2 bases to trimming and J lost 2 bases, with 10 bases between them. CDR3 sequence reads: CASSLRGEGNQPQHF. In nucleotides, the CDR3 is TGTGCCAGCAGTTTAAGAGGGGAGGGCAATCAGCCCCAGCATTTT.

A single count supports this clone. The CDR3 loop reads CASRKQGGQTEAFF. CDR3 sequence (DNA): TGCGCCAGCAGGAAACAGGGTGGCCAAACTGAAGCTTTCTTT. The V call is TRBV4-1, the J call TRBJ1-1; tentative D call: TRBD1 (6 bases). V lost 6 bases, J lost 5 bases, and 16 bases lay in between. Germline values: CDR1 MGHRA, CDR2 YSYEKL. CDR3 length: 14 amino acids.

This clone has only one observation. The genes are TRBV27 and TRBJ2-3; weak D call: TRBD2 (5 bases). Germline-derived CDR1 and CDR2 are MNHEY and SMNVEV (reference sequence). V lost 2 bases, J lost 2 bases, and 11 bases lay in between. The CDR3 is 15 residues long. CDR3 amino acids: CASSLEGVDTDTQYF. In DNA form, the CDR3 reads TGTGCCAGCAGTTTAGAGGGAGTTGACACAGATACGCAGTATTTT.

The V gene is TRBV6-1, the J gene TRBJ2-7, with TRBD2 identical over 8 bases. This CDR3 contains 12 residues. Germline CDR1 and CDR2: MNHNS and SASEGT. J lost 5 bases, V lost 11 bases, and 8 bases had no gene match. CDR3: CAASGGIHEQYF. Here the CDR3 DNA reads TGTGCCGCCTCGGGAGGGATCCACGAGCAGTACTTC.

The chain recombines TRBV7-9 with TRBJ1-1, with D possibly TRBD1 on 5 matching bases. The germline CDR1 and CDR2 sequences are SEHNR and FQNEAQ (reference sequence). The CDR3 extends over 12 amino acids. V was cut by 5 bases and J by 6 bases, with 10 bases left in between. The CDR3 sequence: CASSLGVSEAFF. CDR3 nucleotides: TGTGCCAGCAGCCTAGGGGTATCTGAAGCTTTCTTT.

The chain employs TRBV14 and TRBJ1-4, with a weak D call TRBD1 (5 bases). V dropped 2 bases and J dropped 8 bases, with 12 bases sitting between them. Germline assignment: CDR1 SGHDN and CDR2 FVKESK. CDR3 size: 14 residues. The CDR3 nucleotides are TGTGCCAGCAGCCAACTAGACAGCAGAGAAAAACTGTTTTTT. This codes for CASSQLDSREKLFF.

The chain combines TRBV6-1 with TRBJ2-2; D is ambiguous. V was trimmed by 1 base and J by 7 bases, leaving 4 bases between them. The CDR3 consists of 12 residues. The germline CDR1 and CDR2 sequences are MNHNS and SASEGT. The CDR3 is CASSEGNGELFF. In DNA form, the CDR3 reads TGTGCCAGCAGTGAAGGGAACGGGGAGCTGTTTTTT.

J is TRBJ2-7 and V is TRBV7-9; 7 bases match TRBD1. V lost 5 bases and J lost 0; bases outside the gene matches: 7. In germline, CDR1 is SEHNR, CDR2 FQNEAQ (reference sequence). The CDR3 covers 15 residues. The DNA of the CDR3 is TGTGCCAGCAGCCCGAAGGGGGCCTACTCCTACGAGCAGTACTTC. It specifies CASSPKGAYSYEQYF.

The chain couples TRBV7-6 to TRBJ2-7; D perhaps matches TRBD1 (5 bases). Looked up from germline, CDR1 is SGHVS and CDR2 is FNYEAQ. V was pared by 2 bases and J by 3 bases, with 8 bases between. The CDR3 sequence is 13 residues long. CDR3 in amino acids: CASSLHQGYEQYF. The CDR3 coding sequence is TGTGCCAGCAGCTTACATCAGGGCTACGAGCAGTACTTC.

Of note for this clone: In the same sample, other DNA sequences code for this CDR3. The CDR3 DNA reads TGTGCCAGCAGCGTAGACGGCGACTCCTACGAGCAGTACTTC. The encoded protein is CASSVDGDSYEQYF. V gene TRBV9 combines with J gene TRBJ2-7; D gene unclear. With 0 bases removed from V and 0 bases from J, the gap between germline ends came to 7 bases. Germline CDR1 and CDR2: SGDLS and YYNGEE. This CDR3 has 14 amino acids.

The genes are TRBV7-9 and TRBJ2-4; TRBD1 is a possible D gene (5 bases). This CDR3 spans 18 amino acids. The V and J ends lost 0 bases and 0 bases respectively, with 15 bases between them. The germline CDR1 and CDR2 sequences are SEHNR and FQNEAQ (reference sequence). The CDR3 DNA is TGTGCCAGCAGCTTAGCGCGGCCAGGGTCCACAGCCAAAAACATTCAGTACTTC. It encodes CASSLARPGSTAKNIQYF.

The rearrangement joins TRBV7-9 to TRBJ2-1; D is undetermined. This CDR3 has 14 amino acids. Germline CDR1 reads SEHNR; CDR2 reads FQNEAQ (reference sequence). The V and J ends lost 3 bases and 4 bases respectively, with 10 bases between them. The CDR3 bases are TGTGCCAGCAGCTTTTCCGAGACATACAATGAGCAGTTCTTC. Protein: CASSFSETYNEQFF.

The rearrangement joins TRBV6-6 to TRBJ2-7; D may match TRBD1 or TRBD2 (5 bases each). Looked up from germline, CDR1 is MNHNY and CDR2 is SVGAGI (reference sequence). V was clipped by 8 bases and J by 5 bases, with 19 bases between them. The CDR3 consists of 14 residues. The CDR3 nucleotides read TGTGCCAGCTCAGGGTTGGGGAGTGCGAACGAGCAGTACTTC. Amino acids: CASSGLGSANEQYF.

The chain links TRBV14 to TRBJ1-1; 7 bases line up with TRBD1. Trimming at V came to 4 bases and at J to 2 bases, leaving 4 bases not matched to a gene. From germline, CDR1 is SGHDN and CDR2 FVKESK. This CDR3 spans 14 amino acids. CDR3 in DNA: TGTGCCAGCAGCCTCAGACAGGGAAACACTGAAGCTTTCTTT. Translation gives CASSLRQGNTEAFF.

On this clone: Other DNA sequences in the same sample also yield this CDR3. The CDR3 nucleotides are TGTGCCAGCAGTTGGACTAGCGGTTCCTACGAGCAGTACTTC. Amino acids: CASSWTSGSYEQYF. The chain combines TRBV6-5 with TRBJ2-7; 10 bases agree with TRBD2. Per the germline V gene, CDR1 is MNHEY and CDR2 is SVGAGI. V was pared by 4 bases and J by 1 base, with 1 base of the junction left unmatched. The CDR3 runs to 14 residues.

CDR3 residues: CASKIRGPSNQPQHF. As DNA, the CDR3 is TGCGCCAGCAAAATTCGAGGTCCTAGCAATCAGCCCCAGCATTTT. The rearrangement links TRBV5-1 to TRBJ1-5; D gene unclear. The CDR3 is made up of 15 amino acids. The germline CDR1 and CDR2 sequences are SGHRS and YFSETQ. V gave up 6 bases and J gave up 0 bases, with 13 bases separating them.

As to this clone: The junction differs from germline at one of its ends, possibly a read error. This rearrangement joins TRBV7-9 to TRBJ2-1; TRBD2 aligns across 9 bases. The CDR3 totals 15 residues. Germline CDR1 is SEHNR and CDR2 is FQNEAQ (reference sequence). CDR3 nucleotide sequence: TGTGCCAGCAGATTAGTCTTAGCGGGAGAGGATGAGCAGTTCTTC. This translates into CASRLVLAGEDEQFF.

CDR3 DNA: TGTGCCCTCGGCCCAGGGGGCTCCGTCGAGCAGTACTTC. Translated: CALGPGGSVEQYF. V gene TRBV7-9 combines with J gene TRBJ2-7; TRBD1 aligns across 8 bases. Germline assignment: CDR1 SEHNR and CDR2 FQNEAQ (reference sequence). The CDR3 contains 13 residues. The V segment lost 11 bases and the J segment 6 bases; nucleotides outside the gene matches: 12.

This chain connects TRBV5-6 to TRBJ1-1; D is ambiguous. Trimming pared 6 bases from V and 2 bases from J, leaving 20 bases between. The CDR3 consists of 16 residues. Looked up from germline, CDR1 is SGHDT and CDR2 is YYEEEE. The CDR3 spells CASTQRIGWVNTEAFF. Here the CDR3 DNA reads TGTGCCAGCACCCAAAGAATTGGGTGGGTTAACACTGAAGCTTTCTTT.

The chain recombines TRBV25-1 with TRBJ2-1; TRBD1 matches 8 bases. The CDR3 runs 11 residues. With 4 bases clipped from V and 16 bases from J, the junction kept 6 bases outside the gene matches. Germline CDR1 reads MGHDK; CDR2 reads SYGVNS. The CDR3 nucleotides are TGTGCCAGCAGTGGTGGGACAGGTAACTTCTTC. Protein product: CASSGGTGNFF.

This chain joins TRBV28 and TRBJ2-6; unclear D gene. V lost 5 bases, J lost 7 bases, and 15 bases lay in between. The CDR3 runs to 15 residues. Germline assignment: CDR1 MDHEN and CDR2 SYDVKM. The CDR3 reads CASSERKVGANVLTF. CDR3 sequence (DNA): TGTGCCAGCAGTGAGCGCAAGGTTGGTGCCAACGTCCTGACTTTC.

This clone has a handful of counts. The V gene is TRBV5-1, the J gene TRBJ2-7, with unresolved D. The germline V gene encodes CDR1 SGHRS and CDR2 YFSETQ. This CDR3 has 14 amino acids. The ends were cut back, 1 base at V and 1 base at J, with 9 bases in the middle. The CDR3 bases are TGCGCCAGCAGCTTGCTAGAGCGTTCCTACGAGCAGTACTTC. It is translated as CASSLLERSYEQYF.